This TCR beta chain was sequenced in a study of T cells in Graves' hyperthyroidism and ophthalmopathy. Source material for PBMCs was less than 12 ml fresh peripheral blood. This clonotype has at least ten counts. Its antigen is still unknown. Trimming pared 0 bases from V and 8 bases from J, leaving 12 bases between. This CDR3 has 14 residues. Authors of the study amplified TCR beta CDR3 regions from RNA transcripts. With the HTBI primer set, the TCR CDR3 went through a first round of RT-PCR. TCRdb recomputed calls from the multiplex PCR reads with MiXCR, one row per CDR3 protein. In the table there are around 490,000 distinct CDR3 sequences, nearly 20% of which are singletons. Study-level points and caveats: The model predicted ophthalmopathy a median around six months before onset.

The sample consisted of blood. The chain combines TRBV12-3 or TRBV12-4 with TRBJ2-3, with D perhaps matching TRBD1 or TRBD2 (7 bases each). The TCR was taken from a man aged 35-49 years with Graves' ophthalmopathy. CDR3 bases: TGTGCCAGCAGTTTAGCGCTCAGGGGGGGTACGCAGTATTTT. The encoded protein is CASSLALRGGTQYF.